The subject of this entry is one TCR beta chain. Produced via immunoSEQ multiplex PCR; TCRdb's table is partial and in-frame only. The data contain about 1.1 million clones, more than 75% of them singletons. Germline values: CDR1 LNHDA, CDR2 SQIVND (reference sequence). V gave up 6 bases and J gave up 6 bases, with 21 bases separating them. The CDR3 length is 16 residues. The sample is drawn from a study of shared clonotypes between healthy human individuals. The sequenced material came from memory CD4+ T cells from PBMCs. Documented subset: CD45RA-negative fraction. This TCR was recovered from a man between 18 and 35 years old in good health. Some clones in this sample may be carry-over from other donors' samples. The J gene is TRBJ1-5, the V gene TRBV19; possible D gene TRBD1, 6 bases. CDR3 sequence (DNA): TGTGCCAGTAGCTCATTAGGGGGTGGCAGTAGTCAGCCCCAGCATTTT. The encoded protein is CASSSLGGGSSQPQHF.